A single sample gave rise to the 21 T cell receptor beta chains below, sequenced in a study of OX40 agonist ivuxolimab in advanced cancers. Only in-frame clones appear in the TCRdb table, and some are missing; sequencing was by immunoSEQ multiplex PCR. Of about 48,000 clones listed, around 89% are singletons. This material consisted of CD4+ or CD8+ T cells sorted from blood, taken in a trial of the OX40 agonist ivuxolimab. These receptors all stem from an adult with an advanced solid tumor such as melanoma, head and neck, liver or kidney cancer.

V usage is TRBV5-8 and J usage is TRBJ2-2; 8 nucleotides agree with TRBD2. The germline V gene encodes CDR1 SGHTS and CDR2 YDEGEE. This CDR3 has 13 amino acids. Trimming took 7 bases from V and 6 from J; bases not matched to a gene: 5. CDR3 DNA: TGTGCCAGCGTTAGCGGGAATCCCGGGGAGCTGTTTTTT. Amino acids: CASVSGNPGELFF. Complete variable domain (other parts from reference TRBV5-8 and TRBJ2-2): EAGVTQSPTHLIKTRGQQATLRCSPISGHTSVYWYQQALGLGLQFLLWYDEGEERNRGNFPPRFSGRQFPNYSSELNVNALELEDSALYLCASVSGNPGELFFGEGSRLTVL.

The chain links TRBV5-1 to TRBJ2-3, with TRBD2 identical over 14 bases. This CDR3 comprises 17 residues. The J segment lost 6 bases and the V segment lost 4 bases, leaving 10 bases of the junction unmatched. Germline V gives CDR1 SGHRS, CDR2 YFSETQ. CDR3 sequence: CASSPGTSGGSTDTQYF. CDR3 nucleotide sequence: TGCGCCAGCAGCCCGGGGACTAGCGGGGGATCTACGGATACGCAGTATTTT.

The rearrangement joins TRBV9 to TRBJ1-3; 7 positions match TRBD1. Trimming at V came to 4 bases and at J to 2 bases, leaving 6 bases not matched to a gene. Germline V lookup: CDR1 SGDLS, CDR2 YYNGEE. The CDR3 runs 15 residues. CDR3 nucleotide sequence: TGTGCCAGCAGCACGGGGACAGTCCCTGGAAACACCATATATTTT. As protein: CASSTGTVPGNTIYF.

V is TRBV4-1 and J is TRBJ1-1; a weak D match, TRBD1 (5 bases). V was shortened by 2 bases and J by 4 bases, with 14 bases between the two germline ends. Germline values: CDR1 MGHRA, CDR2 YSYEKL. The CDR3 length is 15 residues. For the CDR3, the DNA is TGCGCCAGCAGCCAACCCCAGGGTGAGGTCACTGAAGCTTTCTTT. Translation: CASSQPQGEVTEAFF.

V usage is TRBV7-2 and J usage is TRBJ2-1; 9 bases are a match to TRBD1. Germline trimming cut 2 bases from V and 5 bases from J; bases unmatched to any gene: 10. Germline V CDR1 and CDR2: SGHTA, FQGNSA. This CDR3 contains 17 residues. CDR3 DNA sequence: TGTGCCAGCAGCTTACCGATGGACAGGGGACGTCACAATGAGCAGTTCTTC. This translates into CASSLPMDRGRHNEQFF.

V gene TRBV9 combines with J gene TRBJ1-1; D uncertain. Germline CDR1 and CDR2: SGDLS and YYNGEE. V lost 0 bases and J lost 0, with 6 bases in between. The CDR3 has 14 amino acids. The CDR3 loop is CASSVDGMNTEAFF. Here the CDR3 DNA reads TGTGCCAGCAGCGTAGACGGGATGAACACTGAAGCTTTCTTT.

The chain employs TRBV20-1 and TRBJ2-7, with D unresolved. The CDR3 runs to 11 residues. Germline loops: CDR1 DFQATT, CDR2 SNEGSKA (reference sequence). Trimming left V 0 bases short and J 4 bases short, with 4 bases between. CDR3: CSAREAYEQYF. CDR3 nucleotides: TGCAGTGCTAGAGAGGCGTACGAGCAGTACTTC.

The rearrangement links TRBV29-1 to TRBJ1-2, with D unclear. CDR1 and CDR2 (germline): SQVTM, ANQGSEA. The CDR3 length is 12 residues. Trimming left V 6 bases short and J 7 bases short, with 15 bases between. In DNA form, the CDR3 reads TGCAGCGTGCCCGCGGGCTACGGTGGCTACACCTTC. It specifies CSVPAGYGGYTF.

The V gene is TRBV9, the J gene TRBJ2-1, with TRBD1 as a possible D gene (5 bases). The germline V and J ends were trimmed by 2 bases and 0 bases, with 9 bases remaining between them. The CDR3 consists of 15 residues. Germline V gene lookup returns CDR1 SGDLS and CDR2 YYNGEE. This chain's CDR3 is CASSVADSSYNEQFF. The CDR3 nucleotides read TGTGCCAGCAGCGTGGCAGACAGCTCCTACAATGAGCAGTTCTTC.

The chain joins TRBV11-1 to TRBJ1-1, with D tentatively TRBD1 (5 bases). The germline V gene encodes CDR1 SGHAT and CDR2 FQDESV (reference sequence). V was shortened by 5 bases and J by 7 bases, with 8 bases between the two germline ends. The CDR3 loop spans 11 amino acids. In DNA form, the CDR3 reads TGTGCCAGCAGCGTAGGGGTTGAAGCTTTCTTT. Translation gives CASSVGVEAFF.

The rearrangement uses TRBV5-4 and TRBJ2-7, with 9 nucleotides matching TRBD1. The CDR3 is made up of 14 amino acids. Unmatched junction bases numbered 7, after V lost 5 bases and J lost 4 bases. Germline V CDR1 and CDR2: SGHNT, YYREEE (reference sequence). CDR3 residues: CASRSTGGKYEQYF. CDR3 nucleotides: TGTGCCAGCAGATCAACAGGGGGCAAGTACGAGCAGTACTTC.

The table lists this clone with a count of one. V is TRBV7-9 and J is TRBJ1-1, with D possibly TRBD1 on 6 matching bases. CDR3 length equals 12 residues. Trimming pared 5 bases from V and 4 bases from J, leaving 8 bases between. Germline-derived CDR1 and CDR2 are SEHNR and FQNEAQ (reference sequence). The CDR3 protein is CASSGDITEAFF. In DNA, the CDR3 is TGTGCCAGCAGCGGGGACATCACTGAAGCTTTCTTT.

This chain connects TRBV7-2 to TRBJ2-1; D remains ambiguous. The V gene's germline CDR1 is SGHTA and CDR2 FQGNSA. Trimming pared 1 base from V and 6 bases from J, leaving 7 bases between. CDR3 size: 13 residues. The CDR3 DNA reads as TGTGCCAGCAGCTTAGGTCTGGGCAATGAGCAGTTCTTC. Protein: CASSLGLGNEQFF.

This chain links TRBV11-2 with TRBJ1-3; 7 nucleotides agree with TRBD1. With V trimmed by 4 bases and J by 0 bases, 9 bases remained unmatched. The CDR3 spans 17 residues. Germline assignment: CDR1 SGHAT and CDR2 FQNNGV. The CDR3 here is CASSSPGTERSGNTIYF. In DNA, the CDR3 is TGTGCCAGCAGCTCCCCCGGGACAGAACGCTCTGGAAACACCATATATTTT.

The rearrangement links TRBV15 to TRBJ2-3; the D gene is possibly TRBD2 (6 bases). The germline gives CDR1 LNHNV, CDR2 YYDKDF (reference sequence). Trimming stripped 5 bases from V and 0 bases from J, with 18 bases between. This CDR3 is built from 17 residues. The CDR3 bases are TGTGCCACCAGCGGCCGGGGACTCCCCTCTAGCACAGATACGCAGTATTTT. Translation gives CATSGRGLPSSTDTQYF.

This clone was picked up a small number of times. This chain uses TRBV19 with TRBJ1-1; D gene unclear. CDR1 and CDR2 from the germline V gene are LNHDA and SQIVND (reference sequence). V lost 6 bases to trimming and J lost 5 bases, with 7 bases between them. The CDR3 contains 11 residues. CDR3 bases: TGTGCCAGTAGCATGGGTACTGAAGCTTTCTTT. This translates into CASSMGTEAFF.

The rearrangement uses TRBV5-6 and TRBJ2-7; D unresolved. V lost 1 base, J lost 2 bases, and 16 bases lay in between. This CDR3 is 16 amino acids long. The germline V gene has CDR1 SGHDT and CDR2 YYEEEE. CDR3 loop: CASSLPAGRLTYEQYF. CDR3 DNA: TGTGCCAGCAGCTTGCCTGCAGGACGCCTAACCTACGAGCAGTACTTC. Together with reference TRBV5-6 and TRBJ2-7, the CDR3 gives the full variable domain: DAGVTQSPTHLIKTRGQQVTLRCSPKSGHDTVSWYQQALGQGPQFIFQYYEEEERQRGNFPDRFSGHQFPNYSSELNVNALLLGDSALYLCASSLPAGRLTYEQYFGPGTRLTVT.

The CDR3 loop is CASSLGGEAFF. CDR3 coding DNA: TGCGCCAGCAGCTTGGGGGGTGAAGCTTTCTTT. The rearrangement links TRBV5-1 to TRBJ1-1; D is ambiguous. Germline V gene sequence: CDR1 SGHRS, CDR2 YFSETQ. CDR3 length: 11 residues. V lost 0 bases and J 7 bases, leaving 4 bases between the germline ends.

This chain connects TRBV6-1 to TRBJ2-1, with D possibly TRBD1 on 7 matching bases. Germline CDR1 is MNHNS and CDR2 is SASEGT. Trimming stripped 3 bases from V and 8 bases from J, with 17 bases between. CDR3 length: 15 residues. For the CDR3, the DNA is TGTGCCAGCAGTGACTTGTGGGGGGACAGAGATGAGCAGTTCTTC. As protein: CASSDLWGDRDEQFF.

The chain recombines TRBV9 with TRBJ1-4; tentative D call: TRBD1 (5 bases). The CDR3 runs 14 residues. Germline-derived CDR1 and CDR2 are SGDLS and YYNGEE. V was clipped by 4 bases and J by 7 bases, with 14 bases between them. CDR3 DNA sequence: TGTGCCAGCAGCCGGGACCTCTCGAGTGAAAAACTGTTTTTT. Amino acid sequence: CASSRDLSSEKLFF. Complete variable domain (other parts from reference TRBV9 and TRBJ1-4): DSGVTQTPKHLITATGQRVTLRCSPRSGDLSVYWYQQSLDQGLQFLIQYYNGEERAKGNILERFSAQQFPDLHSELNLSSLELGDSALYFCASSRDLSSEKLFFGSGTQLSVL.

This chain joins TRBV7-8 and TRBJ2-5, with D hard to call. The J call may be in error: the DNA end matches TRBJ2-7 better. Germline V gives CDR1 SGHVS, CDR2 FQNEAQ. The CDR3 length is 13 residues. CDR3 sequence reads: CASSFGNSYEQYF. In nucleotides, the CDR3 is TGTGCCAGCAGCTTTGGTAACTCCTACGAGCAGTACTTC.